Listed here are 7 T cell receptor beta chains from one sample, sequenced in a study of blood T cell repertoires in COVID-19. Data came from immunoSEQ multiplex PCR; TCRdb stores just in-frame clones and leaves some out. The table records about 100,000 clones, around 90% of them present only once. Sequencing was performed on peripheral blood. Receptors were obtained from a woman aged 60-70 years with acute or convalescent COVID-19.

This chain uses TRBV6-5 with TRBJ1-1, with no clear D. The V gene lost 2 bases and the J gene lost 5 bases, with 9 bases spanning the gap. In germline, CDR1 is MNHEY, CDR2 SVGAGI. The CDR3 spans 13 residues. CDR3 sequence reads: CASSYAGVTEAFF. The DNA of the CDR3 is TGTGCCAGCAGTTACGCGGGTGTGACTGAAGCTTTCTTT.

The gene calls are TRBV3-1 (or the pseudogene TRBV3-2) and TRBJ1-3, with 7 bases matching TRBD1. V was clipped by 5 bases and J by 3 bases; unmatched bases: 13. Germline-derived CDR1 and CDR2 are LGHDT and YNNKEL (reference sequence). The CDR3 has 17 amino acids. CDR3 loop: CASSVPSRGSNGNTIYF. The CDR3 DNA reads TGTGCCAGCAGCGTACCCAGCAGGGGGTCGAATGGAAACACCATATATTTT.

The count of this clone is one. This sequence joins TRBV28 and TRBJ2-1; D gene uncertain. The CDR3 loop spans 12 amino acids. The germline CDR1 and CDR2 sequences are MDHEN and SYDVKM. The V end was cut by 2 bases, the J end by 7 bases, with 6 bases between. In DNA form, the CDR3 reads TGTGCCAGCAGTTTAGGGCTGAATGAGCAGTTCTTC. Translation gives CASSLGLNEQFF.

This chain links TRBV7-6 with TRBJ1-6; a weak D match, TRBD1 (5 bases). V lost 1 base and J 7 bases, leaving 11 bases between the germline ends. Germline CDR1 is SGHVS and CDR2 is FNYEAQ. The CDR3 covers 15 residues. The CDR3 nucleotides read TGTGCCAGCAGCTTAGAGGCAGGGCGCAATTCACCCCTCCACTTT. Translating it yields CASSLEAGRNSPLHF.

This chain uses TRBV19 with TRBJ1-2; D is possibly TRBD1 (5 bases). With 9 bases removed from V and 5 bases from J, the gap between germline ends came to 19 bases. Germline V gene lookup returns CDR1 LNHDA and CDR2 SQIVND (reference sequence). This CDR3 is built from 14 residues. The CDR3 region is CASYTTVTRYGYTF. CDR3 coding DNA: TGTGCCAGCTACACGACAGTCACACGGTATGGCTACACCTTC.

The rearrangement joins TRBV11-2 to TRBJ1-2, with 10 bases fitting TRBD1. Germline-derived CDR1 and CDR2 are SGHAT and FQNNGV. V shed 0 bases and J 4 bases; nucleotides not matched to a gene: 5. The CDR3 sequence is 16 residues long. The CDR3 sequence: CASSLERTGGTYGYTF. CDR3 DNA sequence: TGTGCCAGCAGCTTAGAGCGGACAGGGGGGACCTATGGCTACACCTTC.

The rearrangement uses TRBV5-4 and TRBJ2-3; a weak D match, TRBD1 (6 bases). The CDR3 has 16 amino acids. The V end was cut by 2 bases, the J end by 2 bases, with 15 bases between. The germline CDR1 and CDR2 sequences are SGHNT and YYREEE (reference sequence). CDR3 in amino acids: CASSFPRQGITDTQYF. DNA for the CDR3: TGTGCCAGCAGCTTCCCCCGGCAGGGGATCACAGATACGCAGTATTTT.